These 10 T cell receptor beta chains originate from one sample sequenced in a study of blood T cell repertoires in COVID-19. TCRdb's table, derived via immunoSEQ multiplex PCR, lists solely in-frame clones and lacks some. The sample consists of roughly 200,000 clones, about nine tenths of them appearing once. The specimen sequenced was PBMCs or T cells enriched from blood (not recorded which). The receptors originated from a woman aged 25-40 years with acute COVID-19.

The V call is TRBV7-6, the J call TRBJ2-1; TRBD2 agrees at 8 bases. Germline lookup yields CDR1 SGHVS and CDR2 FNYEAQ. V lost 5 bases, J lost 4 bases, and 10 bases stayed unmatched. The CDR3 consists of 16 residues. The CDR3 sequence is CASSIGGLARYNEQFF. DNA for the CDR3: TGTGCCAGCAGCATAGGAGGACTAGCTCGGTACAATGAGCAGTTCTTC. The full variable domain, completed using reference TRBV7-6 and TRBJ2-1, is GAGVSQSPRYKVTKRGQDVALRCDPISGHVSLYWYRQALGQGPEFLTYFNYEAQQDKSGLPNDRFSAERPEGSISTLTIQRTEQRDSAMYRCASSIGGLARYNEQFFGPGTRLTVL.

This clone occurred once. The junction departs from germline at one end; a sequencing error may be responsible. V usage is TRBV6-2 or TRBV6-3 and J usage is TRBJ2-1, with 7 bases matching TRBD2. Per the germline V gene, CDR1 is MNHEY and CDR2 is SVGEGT. This CDR3 has 17 residues. The CDR3 nucleotides read TGTGCCAGTAGTTGGCAGCGGGGACGAAGCTCCTACAATGAGCAGTTCTTC. This encodes CASSWQRGRSSYNEQFF.

This clone was observed once. The chain uses TRBV5-1 and TRBJ2-1; 7 bases line up with TRBD1. V shed 0 bases and J 11 bases; nucleotides not matched to a gene: 11. The CDR3 has 15 residues. Germline V gene lookup returns CDR1 SGHRS and CDR2 YFSETQ. Here the CDR3 reads CASSLGGQAQNKQFF. In DNA form, the CDR3 reads TGCGCCAGCAGCTTGGGAGGACAGGCCCAAAATAAGCAGTTCTTC.

This clone came up many times. The chain couples TRBV5-4 to TRBJ2-5; 10 bases line up with TRBD2. Germline V lookup: CDR1 SGHNT, CDR2 YYREEE (reference sequence). Germline trimming cut 3 bases from V and 0 bases from J; bases unmatched to any gene: 5. The CDR3 runs to 16 residues. The CDR3 protein is CASSSQLAGYQETQYF. The CDR3 region has the DNA TGTGCCAGCAGCTCTCAACTAGCGGGGTACCAAGAGACCCAGTACTTC.

The chain carries TRBV7-2 and TRBJ1-2; TRBD1 matches 7 bases. The length of the CDR3 is 14 residues. Per germline, CDR1 SGHTA and CDR2 FQGNSA. V lost 4 bases and J lost 4; bases outside the gene matches: 6. CDR3 in amino acids: CASSSRTGGYGYTF. CDR3 nucleotide sequence: TGTGCCAGCAGCTCTAGGACAGGAGGCTATGGCTACACCTTC.

The chain uses TRBV11-3 and TRBJ2-7; D gene ambiguous. The CDR3 length is 8 residues. Deletions cut 11 bases from V and 5 bases from J, with 4 bases between. Per germline, CDR1 SGHNT and CDR2 YENEEA. CDR3 in amino acids: CARHEQYF. The CDR3 nucleotides read TGTGCCCGTCACGAGCAGTACTTC.

The chain links TRBV11-3 to TRBJ2-1, with D possibly TRBD2 on 6 matching bases. Looked up from germline, CDR1 is SGHNT and CDR2 is YENEEA. The CDR3 has 16 residues. Trimming shortened V by 1 base and J by 5 bases, and 15 bases separated the two germline ends. DNA for the CDR3: TGTGCCAGCAGCTTAGGGGGTCAGGGAGGACACAATGAGCAGTTCTTC. Encoded protein: CASSLGGQGGHNEQFF.

The chain combines TRBV9 with TRBJ2-5, with 11 bases identical to TRBD1. From germline, CDR1 is SGDLS and CDR2 YYNGEE. After removal of 4 bases from V and 7 bases from J, the junction contained 12 bases not matched to a gene. This CDR3 comprises 16 residues. CDR3 region: CASSTRLTGTGGTQYF. CDR3 nucleotide sequence: TGTGCCAGCAGCACCCGCCTCACCGGGACAGGGGGGACCCAGTACTTC.

V gene TRBV2 combines with J gene TRBJ1-5, with D maybe TRBD1 (6 bases). Germline CDR1 is SNHLY and CDR2 is FYNNEI. CDR3 size: 15 residues. Trimming removed 2 bases from V and 9 bases from J, with 17 bases in between. The CDR3 spells CASSEPKTRGPPQHF. CDR3 DNA sequence: TGTGCCAGCAGTGAACCGAAAACCAGGGGCCCGCCCCAGCATTTT.

This clone was observed once. This chain uses TRBV5-1 with TRBJ1-1, with a tentative D call TRBD1 (6 bases). With 3 bases removed from V and 1 base from J, the gap between germline ends came to 10 bases. CDR1 SGHRS and CDR2 YFSETQ come from the germline V gene. The CDR3 totals 14 residues. The CDR3 spells CASSWTAQNTEAFF. The CDR3 DNA is TGCGCCAGCAGCTGGACAGCACAGAACACTGAAGCTTTCTTT.